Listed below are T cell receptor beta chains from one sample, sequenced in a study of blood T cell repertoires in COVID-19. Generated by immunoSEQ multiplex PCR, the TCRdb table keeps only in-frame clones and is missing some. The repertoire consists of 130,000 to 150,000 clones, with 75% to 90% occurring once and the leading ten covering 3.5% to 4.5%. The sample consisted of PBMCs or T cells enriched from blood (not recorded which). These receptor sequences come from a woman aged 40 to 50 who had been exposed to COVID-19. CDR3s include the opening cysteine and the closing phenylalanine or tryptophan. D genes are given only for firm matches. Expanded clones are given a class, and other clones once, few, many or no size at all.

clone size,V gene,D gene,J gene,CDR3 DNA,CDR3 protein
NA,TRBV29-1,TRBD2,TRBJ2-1,TGCAGCGTTGGGAGACAGGGTTCTAGCGGGAGTCGCAATGAGCAGTTCTTC,CSVGRQGSSGSRNEQFF
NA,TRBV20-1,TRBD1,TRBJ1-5,TGCAGTGCTAGTTTTGGACAGGGGAATCAGCCCCAGCATTTT,CSASFGQGNQPQHF
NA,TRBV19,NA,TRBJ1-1,TGTGCCAGTAGTATTTTAGGGGTGAACACTGAAGCTTTCTTT,CASSILGVNTEAFF
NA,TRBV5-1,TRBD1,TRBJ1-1,TGCGCCAGCAGCTCGGACAGGGATAACACTGAAGCTTTCTTT,CASSSDRDNTEAFF
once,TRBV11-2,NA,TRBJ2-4,TGTGCCAGCAGCTTAGGCCAGAGGAACATTCAGTACTTC,CASSLGQRNIQYF
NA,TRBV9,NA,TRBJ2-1,TGTGCCAGCAGCGTAGTGGGCCATGAGCAGTTCTTC,CASSVVGHEQFF
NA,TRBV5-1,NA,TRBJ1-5,TGCGCCAGCAGCTTGGGATTGGGGGGTCAGCCCCAGCATTTT,CASSLGLGGQPQHF
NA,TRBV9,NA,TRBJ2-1,TGTGCCAGCAGCGTAGCCTCCGGTCCCTACAATGAGCAGTTCTTC,CASSVASGPYNEQFF
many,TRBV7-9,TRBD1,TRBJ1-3,TGTGCCAGCAGCTCCCGACAGGGGGAAAACACCATATATTTT,CASSSRQGENTIYF
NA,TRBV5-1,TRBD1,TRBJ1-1,TGCGCCAGCAGGCCGACCGGGACAGGGCTCAGCACTGAAGCTTTCTTT,CASRPTGTGLSTEAFF
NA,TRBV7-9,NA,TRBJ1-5,TGTGCCAGCAGCCATCCAGGGGTTAATCAGCCCCAGCATTTT,CASSHPGVNQPQHF
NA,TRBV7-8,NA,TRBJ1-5,TGTGCCAGCAGCCTACACCCGTTTCTTGGCAATCAGCCCCAGCATTTT,CASSLHPFLGNQPQHF
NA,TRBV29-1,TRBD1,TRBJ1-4,TGCAGCGTTGGCGGACAGGGGAATGAAAAACTGTTTTTT,CSVGGQGNEKLFF
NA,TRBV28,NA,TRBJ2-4,TGTGCCAGCATAGGGGTCAAAAACATTCAGTACTTC,CASIGVKNIQYF
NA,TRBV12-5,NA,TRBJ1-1,TGTGCTAGTGGTTTAAATGTCTACACTGAAGCTTTCTTT,CASGLNVYTEAFF
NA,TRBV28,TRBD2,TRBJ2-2,TGTGCCAGCAGGCCTAGCGGGACGAACACCGGGGAGCTGTTTTTT,CASRPSGTNTGELFF
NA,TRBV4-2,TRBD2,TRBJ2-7,TGTGCCAGCAGCGTTTTGCCGGGACTAGCTCCCTACGAGCAGTACTTC,CASSVLPGLAPYEQYF
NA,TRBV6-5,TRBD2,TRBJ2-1,TGTGCCAGCAGTTACTCGCGGGAGTGGGACAATGAGCAGTTCTTC,CASSYSREWDNEQFF
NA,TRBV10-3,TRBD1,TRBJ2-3,TGTGCCATCAGTCCGACAGGGGCCGGGGATACGCAGTATTTT,CAISPTGAGDTQYF
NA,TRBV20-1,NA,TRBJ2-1,TGCAGTGCTAGTGGCGGGTATGAGCAGTTCTTC,CSASGGYEQFF
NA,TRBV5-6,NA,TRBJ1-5,TGTGCCAGCAGTCGCCCAAGTAGCAGCAATCAGCCCCAGCATTTT,CASSRPSSSNQPQHF
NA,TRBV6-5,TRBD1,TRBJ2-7,TGTGCCAGCAGTTACTCCCGCGGGACAGGGAGCGAGCAGTACTTC,CASSYSRGTGSEQYF
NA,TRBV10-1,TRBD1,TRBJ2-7,TGCGCCAGCAGTGACTATCGGGACAGGGCCTACGAGCAGTACTTC,CASSDYRDRAYEQYF
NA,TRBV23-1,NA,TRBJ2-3,TGCGCCAGCAGTCAATTTTCCGTTATGCGGACAGATACGCAGTATTTT,CASSQFSVMRTDTQYF
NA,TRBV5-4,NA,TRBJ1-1,TGTGCCAGCAGCTTGGGATTGGGGGCCCGTCCCGCCACTGAAGCTTTCTTT,CASSLGLGARPATEAFF
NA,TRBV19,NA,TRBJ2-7,TGTGCCAGTAGTGTACAGGGTTTGGAGGTCTACGAGCAGTACTTC,CASSVQGLEVYEQYF
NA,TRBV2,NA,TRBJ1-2,TGTGCCAGCGGCGACACAGGGATTATAGCCGGCTACACCTTC,CASGDTGIIAGYTF
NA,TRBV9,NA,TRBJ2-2,TGTGCCAGCAGCGTAAACGTTGGAGGGAACACCGGGGAGCTGTTTTTT,CASSVNVGGNTGELFF
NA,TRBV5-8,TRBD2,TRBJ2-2,TGTGCCAGCAGCTTGGAAGGGACTAGCTCGAACACCGGGGAGCTGTTTTTT,CASSLEGTSSNTGELFF
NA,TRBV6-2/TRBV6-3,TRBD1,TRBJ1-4,TGTGCCAGCAGTTACTCCGCCGGGACAGGGGATGAAAAACTGTTTTTT,CASSYSAGTGDEKLFF
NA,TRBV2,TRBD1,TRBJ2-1,TGTGCCAGCTCCCCTGACAGGGGGCGGGATGAGCAGTTCTTC,CASSPDRGRDEQFF
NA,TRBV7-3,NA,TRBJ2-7,TGTGCCAGCAGCCAGGGGCCACAAAATACCTACGAGCAGTACTTC,CASSQGPQNTYEQYF
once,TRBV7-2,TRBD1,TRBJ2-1,TGTGCCAGCAGCTTAAGACAGGGGGCGGACAATGAGCAGTTCTTC,CASSLRQGADNEQFF
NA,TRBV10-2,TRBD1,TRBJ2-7,TGCGCCAGCAGCTCCGGGACAGGGAACGAGCAGTACTTC,CASSSGTGNEQYF
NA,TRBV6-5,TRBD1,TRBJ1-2,TGTGCCAGCAGTCGAGGGACAGGGGGATATGGCTACACCTTC,CASSRGTGGYGYTF
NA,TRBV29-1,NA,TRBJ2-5,TGCAGCGTTGGGTGGGTGGGGCTCGGCCAAGAGACCCAGTACTTC,CSVGWVGLGQETQYF
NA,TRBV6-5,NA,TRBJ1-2,TGTGCCAGCAGTTATCAACTGAAATATGGCTACACCTTC,CASSYQLKYGYTF
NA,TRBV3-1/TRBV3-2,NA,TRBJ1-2,TGTGCCAGCAGTACAGCTCTCAGGGCATCAGGCTACACCTTC,CASSTALRASGYTF
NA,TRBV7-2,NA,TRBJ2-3,TGTGCCAGCAGCCCACTGGCGGGGCAGTATTTT,CASSPLAGQYF
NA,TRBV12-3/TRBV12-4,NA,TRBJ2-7,TGTGCCAGCAGTGGCGATGGAGTCGAGCAGTACTTC,CASSGDGVEQYF
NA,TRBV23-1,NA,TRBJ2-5,TGCGCCAGCAGTCAATTAGTTGTGGAGACCCAGTACTTC,CASSQLVVETQYF